This T cell receptor beta chain is drawn from a study of CD8+ T cells in alopecia areata. Findings of the study overall: Alopecia totalis/universalis scalp especially showed more expanded CD8+ clones than normal scalp.

cDNA reverse transcribed from extracted RNA served as the sequencing template. Using immunoSEQ multiplex PCR, the repertoire was profiled, and TCRdb retains in-frame clones only, with some absent. The sample includes 98,000 or so clones, roughly 60% seen only once; the top ten take 20% to 25%. In this sample, this clone turned up a few times. The antigen remains undetermined. Sequenced material: CD8+ T cells sorted from blood. The source is a human donor in good health.

CDR3 sequence: CASSAGKPSGTSSYEQYF. In DNA, the CDR3 is TGTGCCAGCAGCGCTGGAAAACCTAGCGGGACCTCATCCTACGAGCAGTACTTC. This rearrangement joins TRBV9 to TRBJ2-7, with 9 nucleotides matching TRBD2. Germline lookup yields CDR1 SGDLS and CDR2 YYNGEE. The CDR3 runs to 18 residues. The V segment lost 3 bases and the J segment 1 base; nucleotides outside the gene matches: 14.